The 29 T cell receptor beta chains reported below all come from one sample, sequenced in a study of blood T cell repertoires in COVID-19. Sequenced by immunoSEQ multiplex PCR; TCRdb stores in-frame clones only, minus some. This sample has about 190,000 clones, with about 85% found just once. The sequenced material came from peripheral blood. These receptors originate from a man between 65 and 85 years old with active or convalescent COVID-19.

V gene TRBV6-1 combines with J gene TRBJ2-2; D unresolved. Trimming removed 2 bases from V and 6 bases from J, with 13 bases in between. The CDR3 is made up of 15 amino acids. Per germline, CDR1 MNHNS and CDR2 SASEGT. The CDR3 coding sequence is TGTGCCAGCAGTGAAACCCTATTTGTTGCCGGGGAGCTGTTTTTT. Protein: CASSETLFVAGELFF.

The CDR3, as DNA: TGTGCCATCAGTGACCCCGGGACTAGCGGGGGCGGTGAGACCCAGTACTTC. Residues: CAISDPGTSGGGETQYF. The chain employs TRBV10-3 and TRBJ2-5; 14 positions match TRBD2. Trimming cost V 3 bases and J 5 bases; bases outside gene matches: 8. The CDR3 covers 17 residues. Germline V gene sequence: CDR1 ENHRY, CDR2 SYGVKD.

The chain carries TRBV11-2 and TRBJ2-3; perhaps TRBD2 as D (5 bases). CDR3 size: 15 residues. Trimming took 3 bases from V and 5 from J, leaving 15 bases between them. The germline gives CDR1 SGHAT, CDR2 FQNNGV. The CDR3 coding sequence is TGTGCCAGCAGCTTGGCCCGGCTAGCCGGAGATACGCAGTATTTT. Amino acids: CASSLARLAGDTQYF.

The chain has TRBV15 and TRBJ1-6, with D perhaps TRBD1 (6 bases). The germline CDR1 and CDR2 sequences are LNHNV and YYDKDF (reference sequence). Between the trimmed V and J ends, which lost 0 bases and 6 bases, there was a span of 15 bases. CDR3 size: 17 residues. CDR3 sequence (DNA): TGTGCCACCAGCAGAGATAACCCGGGACAAGCTAATTCACCCCTCCACTTT. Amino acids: CATSRDNPGQANSPLHF.

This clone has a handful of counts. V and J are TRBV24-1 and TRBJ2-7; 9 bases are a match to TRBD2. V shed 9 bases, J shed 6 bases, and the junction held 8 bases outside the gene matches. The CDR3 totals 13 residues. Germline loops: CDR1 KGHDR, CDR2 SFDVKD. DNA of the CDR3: TGTGCCACCGGCGTAGCGGGGGTCCGCGAGCAGTACTTC. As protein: CATGVAGVREQYF.

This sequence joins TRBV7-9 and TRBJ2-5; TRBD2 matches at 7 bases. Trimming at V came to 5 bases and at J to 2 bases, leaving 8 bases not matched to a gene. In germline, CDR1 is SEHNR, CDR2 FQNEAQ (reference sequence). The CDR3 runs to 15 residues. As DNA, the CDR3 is TGTGCCAGCAGCCCAGGGAGGGAACGACAAGAGACCCAGTACTTC. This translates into CASSPGRERQETQYF.

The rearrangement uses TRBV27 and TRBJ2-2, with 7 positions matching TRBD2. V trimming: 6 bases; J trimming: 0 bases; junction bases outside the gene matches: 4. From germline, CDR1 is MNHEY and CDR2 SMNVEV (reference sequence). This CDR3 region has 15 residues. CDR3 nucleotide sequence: TGTGCCAGCAGACCTAGCGGACCGAACACCGGGGAGCTGTTTTTT. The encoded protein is CASRPSGPNTGELFF.

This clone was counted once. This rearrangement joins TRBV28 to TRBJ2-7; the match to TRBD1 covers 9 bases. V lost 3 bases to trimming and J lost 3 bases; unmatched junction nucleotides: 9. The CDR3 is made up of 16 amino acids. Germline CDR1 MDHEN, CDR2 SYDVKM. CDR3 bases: TGTGCCAGCAGTTTGGCCCCCGGGACAGGGAACTACGAGCAGTACTTC. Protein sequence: CASSLAPGTGNYEQYF.

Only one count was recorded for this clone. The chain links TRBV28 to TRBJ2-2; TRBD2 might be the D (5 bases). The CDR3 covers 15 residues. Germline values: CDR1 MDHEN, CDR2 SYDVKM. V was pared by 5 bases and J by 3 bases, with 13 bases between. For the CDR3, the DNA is TGTGCCAGCAGTCCAGGCCGGGGAGACACCGGGGAGCTGTTTTTT. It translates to CASSPGRGDTGELFF.

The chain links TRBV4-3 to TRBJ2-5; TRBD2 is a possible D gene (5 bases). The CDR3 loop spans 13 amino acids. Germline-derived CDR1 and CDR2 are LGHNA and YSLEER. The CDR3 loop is CADANEGKETQYF. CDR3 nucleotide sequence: TGCGCGGATGCGAATGAGGGCAAAGAGACCCAGTACTTC.

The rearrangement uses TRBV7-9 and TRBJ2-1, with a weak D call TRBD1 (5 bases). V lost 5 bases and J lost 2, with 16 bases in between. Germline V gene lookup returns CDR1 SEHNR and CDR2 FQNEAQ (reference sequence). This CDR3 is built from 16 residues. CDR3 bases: TGTGCCAGCAGCCCCAGGGTGATAGGGACCTACAATGAGCAGTTCTTC. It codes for CASSPRVIGTYNEQFF.

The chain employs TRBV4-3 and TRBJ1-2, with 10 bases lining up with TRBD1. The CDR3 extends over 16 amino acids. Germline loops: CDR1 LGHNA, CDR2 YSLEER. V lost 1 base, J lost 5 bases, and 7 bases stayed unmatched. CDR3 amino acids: CASSQGDRGVGYGYTF. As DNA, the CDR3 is TGCGCCAGCAGCCAAGGGGACAGGGGAGTCGGGTATGGCTACACCTTC.

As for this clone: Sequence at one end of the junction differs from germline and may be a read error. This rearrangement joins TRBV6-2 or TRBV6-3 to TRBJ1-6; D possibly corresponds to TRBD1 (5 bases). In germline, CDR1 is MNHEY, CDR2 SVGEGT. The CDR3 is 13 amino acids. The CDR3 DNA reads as TGTGCCAGCAGTTACTCGACCGTTGGCAGACAGCGATTT. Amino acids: CASSYSTVGRQRF.

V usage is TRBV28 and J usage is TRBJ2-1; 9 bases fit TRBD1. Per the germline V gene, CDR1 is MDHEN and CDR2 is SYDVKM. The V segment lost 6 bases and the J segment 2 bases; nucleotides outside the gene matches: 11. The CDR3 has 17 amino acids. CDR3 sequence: CASSPGTGPLTYNEQFF. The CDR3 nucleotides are TGTGCCAGCAGCCCCGGGACAGGGCCCCTTACCTACAATGAGCAGTTCTTC.

CDR3 sequence reads: CASSRQRSPLHF. The CDR3 nucleotides read TGTGCCAGCAGCCGACAGCGATCACCCCTCCACTTT. J is TRBJ1-6 and V is TRBV28; tentatively, D is TRBD1 (5 bases). V lost 6 bases to trimming and J lost 10 bases, with 10 bases between them. CDR3 size: 12 residues. Germline loops: CDR1 MDHEN, CDR2 SYDVKM.

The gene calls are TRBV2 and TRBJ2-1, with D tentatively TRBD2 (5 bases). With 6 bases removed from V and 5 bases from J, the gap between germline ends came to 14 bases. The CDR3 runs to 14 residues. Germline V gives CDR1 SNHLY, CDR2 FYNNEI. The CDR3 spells CASRDPGIHNEQFF. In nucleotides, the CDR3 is TGTGCCAGCAGGGACCCCGGGATCCACAATGAGCAGTTCTTC.

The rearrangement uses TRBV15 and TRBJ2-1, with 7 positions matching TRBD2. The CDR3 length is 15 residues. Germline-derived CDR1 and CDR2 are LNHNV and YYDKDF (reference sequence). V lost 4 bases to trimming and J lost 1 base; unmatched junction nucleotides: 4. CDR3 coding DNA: TGTGCCACCAGCACCGGCGGGGGTTCCTACAATGAGCAGTTCTTC. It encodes CATSTGGGSYNEQFF.

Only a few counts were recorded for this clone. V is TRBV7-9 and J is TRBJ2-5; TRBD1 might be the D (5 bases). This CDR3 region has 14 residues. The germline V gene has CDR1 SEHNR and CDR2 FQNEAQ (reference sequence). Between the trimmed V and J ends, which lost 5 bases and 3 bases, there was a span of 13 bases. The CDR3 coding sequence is TGTGCCAGCAGCCAAGGACAAGAGGAAGAGACCCAGTACTTC. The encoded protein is CASSQGQEEETQYF. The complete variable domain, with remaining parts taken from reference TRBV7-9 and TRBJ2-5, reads DTGVSQNPRHKITKRGQNVTFRCDPISEHNRLYWYRQTLGQGPEFLTYFQNEAQLEKSRLLSDRFSAERPKGSFSTLEIQRTEQGDSAMYLCASSQGQEEETQYFGPGTRLLVL.

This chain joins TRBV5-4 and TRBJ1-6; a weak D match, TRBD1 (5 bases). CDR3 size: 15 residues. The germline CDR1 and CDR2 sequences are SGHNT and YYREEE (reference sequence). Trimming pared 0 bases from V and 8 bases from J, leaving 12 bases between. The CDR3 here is CASSLEQGWYSPLHF. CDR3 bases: TGTGCCAGCAGCTTGGAGCAGGGTTGGTATTCACCCCTCCACTTT.

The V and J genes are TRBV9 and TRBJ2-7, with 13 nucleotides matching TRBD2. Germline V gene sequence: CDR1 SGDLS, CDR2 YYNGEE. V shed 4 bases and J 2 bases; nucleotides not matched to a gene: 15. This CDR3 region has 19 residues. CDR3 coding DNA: TGTGCCAGCAGCCCCCGACTAGCGGGGGGCCTAGGGGGAACCTACGAGCAGTACTTC. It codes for CASSPRLAGGLGGTYEQYF.

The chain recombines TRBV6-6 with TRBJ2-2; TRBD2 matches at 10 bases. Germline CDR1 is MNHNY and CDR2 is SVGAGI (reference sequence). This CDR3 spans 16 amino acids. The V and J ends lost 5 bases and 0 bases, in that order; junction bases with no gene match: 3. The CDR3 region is CASSKGLASNTGELFF. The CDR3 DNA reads TGTGCCAGCAGTAAGGGACTAGCGTCGAACACCGGGGAGCTGTTTTTT.

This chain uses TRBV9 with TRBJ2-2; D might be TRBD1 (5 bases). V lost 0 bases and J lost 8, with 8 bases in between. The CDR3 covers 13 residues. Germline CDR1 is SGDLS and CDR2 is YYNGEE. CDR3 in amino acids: CASSVDRTGELFF. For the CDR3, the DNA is TGTGCCAGCAGCGTAGACAGGACAGGGGAGCTGTTTTTT.

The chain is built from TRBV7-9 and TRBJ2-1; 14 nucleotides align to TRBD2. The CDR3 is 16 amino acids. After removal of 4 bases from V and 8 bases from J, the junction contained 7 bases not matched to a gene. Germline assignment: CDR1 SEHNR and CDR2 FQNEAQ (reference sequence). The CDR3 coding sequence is TGTGCCAGCAGCTCCAGGACTAGCGGGGGGCGTCATGAGCAGTTCTTC. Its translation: CASSSRTSGGRHEQFF.

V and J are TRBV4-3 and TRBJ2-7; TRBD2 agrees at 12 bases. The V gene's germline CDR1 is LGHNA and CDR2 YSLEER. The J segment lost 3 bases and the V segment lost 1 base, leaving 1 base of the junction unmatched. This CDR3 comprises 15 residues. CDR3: CASSQGLAGVYEQYF. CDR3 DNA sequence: TGCGCCAGCAGCCAAGGACTAGCGGGGGTCTACGAGCAGTACTTC.

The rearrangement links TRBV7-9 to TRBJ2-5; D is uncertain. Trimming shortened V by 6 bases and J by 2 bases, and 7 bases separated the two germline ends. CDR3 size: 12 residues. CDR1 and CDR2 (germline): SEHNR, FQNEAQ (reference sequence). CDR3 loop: CASRRAQETQYF. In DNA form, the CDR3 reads TGTGCCAGCAGGAGAGCACAAGAGACCCAGTACTTC.

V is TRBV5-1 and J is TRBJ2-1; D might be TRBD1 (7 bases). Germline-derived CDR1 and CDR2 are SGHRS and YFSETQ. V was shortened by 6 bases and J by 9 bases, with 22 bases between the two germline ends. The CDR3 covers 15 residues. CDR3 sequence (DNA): TGCGCCAGCATCCTAAATGACAGGGTCGGGGGTGAGCAGTTCTTC. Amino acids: CASILNDRVGGEQFF.

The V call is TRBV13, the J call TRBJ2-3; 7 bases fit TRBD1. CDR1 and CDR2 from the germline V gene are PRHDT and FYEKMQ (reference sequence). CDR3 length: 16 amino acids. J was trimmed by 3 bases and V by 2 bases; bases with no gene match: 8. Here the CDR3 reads CASSLWTGRETDTQYF. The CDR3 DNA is TGTGCCAGCAGCTTATGGACAGGCCGAGAAACAGATACGCAGTATTTT.

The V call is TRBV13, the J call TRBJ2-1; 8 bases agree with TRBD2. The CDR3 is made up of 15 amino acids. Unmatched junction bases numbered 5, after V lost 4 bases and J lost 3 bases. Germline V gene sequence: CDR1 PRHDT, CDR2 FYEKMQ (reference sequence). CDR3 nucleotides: TGTGCCAGCAGCTCAGGACTAGCTCGCTACAATGAGCAGTTCTTC. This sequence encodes CASSSGLARYNEQFF.

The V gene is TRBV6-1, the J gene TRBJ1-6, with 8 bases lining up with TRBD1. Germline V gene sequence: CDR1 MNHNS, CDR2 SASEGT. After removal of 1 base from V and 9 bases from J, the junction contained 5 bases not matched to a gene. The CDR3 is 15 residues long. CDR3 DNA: TGTGCCAGCAGTGAAGTGGGGACAGGAATTTCACCCCTCCACTTT. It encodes CASSEVGTGISPLHF.